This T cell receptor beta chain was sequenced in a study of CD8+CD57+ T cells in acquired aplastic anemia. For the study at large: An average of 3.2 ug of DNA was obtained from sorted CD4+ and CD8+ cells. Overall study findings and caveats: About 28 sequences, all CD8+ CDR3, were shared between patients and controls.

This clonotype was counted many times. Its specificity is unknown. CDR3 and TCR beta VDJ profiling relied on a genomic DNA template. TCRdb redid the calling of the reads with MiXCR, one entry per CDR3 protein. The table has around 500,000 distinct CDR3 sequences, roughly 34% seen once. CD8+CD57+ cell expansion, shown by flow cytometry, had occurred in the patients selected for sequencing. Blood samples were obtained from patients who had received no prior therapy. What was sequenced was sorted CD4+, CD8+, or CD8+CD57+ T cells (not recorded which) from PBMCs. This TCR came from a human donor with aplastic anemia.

The CDR3 coding sequence is TGTGCCAGTAGTCCCCGGGTATTGGGCCAAGAGACCCAGTACTTC. This encodes CASSPRVLGQETQYF. The chain links TRBV19 to TRBJ2-5; D gene uncertain. Germline CDR1 is LNHDA and CDR2 is SQIVND (reference sequence). The CDR3 consists of 15 residues. The V end was cut by 5 bases, the J end by 1 base, with 14 bases between.